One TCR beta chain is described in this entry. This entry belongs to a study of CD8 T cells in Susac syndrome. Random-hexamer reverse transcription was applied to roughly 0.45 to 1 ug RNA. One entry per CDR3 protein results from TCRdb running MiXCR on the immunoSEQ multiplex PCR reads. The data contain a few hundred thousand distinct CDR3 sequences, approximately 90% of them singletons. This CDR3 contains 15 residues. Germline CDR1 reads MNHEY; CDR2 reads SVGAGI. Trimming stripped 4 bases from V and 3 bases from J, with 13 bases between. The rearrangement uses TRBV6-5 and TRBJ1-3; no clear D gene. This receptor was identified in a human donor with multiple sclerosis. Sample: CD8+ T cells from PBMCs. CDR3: CASSSLGRLGNTIYF. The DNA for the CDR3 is TGTGCCAGCAGTTCCCTGGGCAGACTTGGAAACACCATATATTTT.